The clone carrying this T cell receptor beta chain has a count of ten or more. Its matching antigen is unknown. This entry belongs to a study of molecular identifiers for immune sequencing clone quantification. Germline CDR1 and CDR2: SGDLS and YYNGEE. The CDR3 runs to 15 residues. Trimming took 0 bases from V and 2 from J; bases not matched to a gene: 3. It was from about 19,000 to 1,100,000 sorted cells, with 10%, 30% or 50% RNA, that naive CD8 libraries came. Study-wide findings and caveats: In naive cells, clones above 20 RNA copies held under 1% of molecules, whereas in effector cells they held over 97%.

As previously described, bulk TCR libraries were made using listed TCR primers. TCRdb re-called the PCR reads with MiXCR, one entry per CDR3 protein. The profile covers 100,000 or so distinct CDR3 sequences, with approximately 40% appearing a single time and 4% to 4.5% taken by the ten largest. The rearrangement uses TRBV9 and TRBJ2-3; TRBD2 matches at 7 bases. The specimen sequenced was naive CD8+ T cells from blood, with Jurkat cell RNA spiked in. Subset here: FACS-sorted CD8+CD4-CCR7+CD45RA+ naive T cells. The TCR comes from a human donor in good health. Some libraries in this study had Jurkat cell RNA spiked in. CDR3 sequence reads: CASSVGDYHTDTQYF. CDR3 sequence (DNA): TGTGCCAGCAGCGTAGGGGACTATCACACAGATACGCAGTATTTT.